These T cell receptor beta chains were read from a single sample in a study of post-analysis software for immune sequencing data. A single record per CDR3 protein comes from TCRdb applying MiXCR to the PCR reads. The sample lists roughly 650,000 distinct CDR3 sequences; roughly three fifths were seen once. The sequenced sample consisted of blood. Receptors were obtained from a girl aged 2-10 years with multiple sclerosis. Both conserved end residues are part of each CDR3. Each record gives: J gene, D gene, CDR3 length, clone size, V gene, CDR3 protein, CDR3 DNA. A D gene is named only where the DNA matches it firmly. The size of a clone is reported for some rows only, either as once, few or many, or as a class for expanded clones.

>TRBJ2-1|NA|18|few|TRBV6-2/TRBV6-3
CASSSLFTGTNLLGEQFF
TGTGCCAGCAGTTCTCTTTTTACGGGCACCAATTTATTGGGTGAGCAGTTCTTC
>TRBJ2-1|NA|15|NA|TRBV11-2
CASSLGTAPYNEQFF
TGTGCCAGCAGCTTAGGGACAGCCCCTTACAATGAGCAGTTCTTC
>TRBJ2-1|NA|16|NA|TRBV7-2
CASSTTTVSSYNEQFF
TGTGCCAGCAGCACGACGACTGTGAGCTCCTACAATGAGCAGTTCTTC
>TRBJ2-1|NA|16|once|TRBV7-2
CASSLGGGVTYNEQFF
TGTGCCAGCAGCCTGGGCGGAGGGGTCACCTACAATGAGCAGTTCTTC
>TRBJ2-1|TRBD2|12|few|TRBV20-1
CSAPTSGNEQFF
TGCAGTGCTCCGACTAGCGGTAATGAGCAGTTCTTC
>TRBJ2-1|NA|14|NA|TRBV10-3
CAISSPAENNEQFF
TGTGCCATCAGTTCTCCGGCTGAAAACAATGAGCAGTTCTTC
>TRBJ2-1|TRBD2|15|NA|TRBV4-3
CASSQAAGSMNEQFF
TGCGCCAGCAGCCAAGCAGCGGGGTCGATGAATGAGCAGTTCTTC
>TRBJ1-1|TRBD1|15|few|TRBV10-3
CAISERGRLNTEAFF
TGTGCCATCAGTGAGAGGGGGCGGTTGAACACTGAAGCTTTCTTT
>TRBJ2-3|NA|15|NA|TRBV7-3
CASSHAVTGTDTQYF
TGTGCCAGCAGCCACGCCGTGACTGGCACAGATACGCAGTATTTT
>TRBJ2-4|TRBD1|13|NA|TRBV28
CASNIGTVNIQYF
TGTGCCAGCAATATCGGGACAGTAAACATTCAGTACTTC
>TRBJ1-4|NA|13|once|TRBV6-5
CATSATTNEKLFF
TGTGCCACCTCGGCGACAACTAATGAAAAACTGTTTTTT
>TRBJ2-3|NA|14|NA|TRBV29-1
CSAVGTHSTNTQYF
TGCAGCGCTGTGGGCACTCACAGCACAAATACGCAGTATTTT
>TRBJ1-2|TRBD1|15|NA|TRBV4-1
CASSQATGGGYGYTF
TGCGCCAGCAGCCAAGCTACAGGGGGTGGCTATGGCTACACCTTC
>TRBJ2-7|TRBD1|15|NA|TRBV27
CASSTPGQGLHEQYF
TGTGCCAGCAGTACACCGGGACAGGGCCTCCACGAGCAGTACTTC
>TRBJ2-1|NA|15|NA|TRBV7-9
CASSSLSWKSNEQFF
TGTGCCAGCAGCTCCCTATCCTGGAAGAGCAATGAGCAGTTCTTC
>TRBJ2-3|NA|14|NA|TRBV29-1
CSVFGQTTTDTQYF
TGCAGCGTTTTTGGACAGACAACCACAGATACGCAGTATTTT
>TRBJ1-5|TRBD1|17|few|TRBV4-3
CASSQDGQGLANQPQHF
TGCGCCAGCAGCCAAGACGGACAGGGGCTAGCTAATCAGCCCCAGCATTTT
>TRBJ2-5|NA|13|few|TRBV20-1
CSARARGGETQYF
TGCAGTGCTAGGGCCAGGGGAGGGGAGACCCAGTACTTC
>TRBJ2-3|TRBD1|14|few|TRBV29-1
CSGDRGRGTDTQYF
TGCAGCGGCGACAGGGGGCGAGGCACAGATACGCAGTATTTT
>TRBJ2-7|TRBD1|15|NA|TRBV10-1
CASSEVSQGVHEQYF
TGCGCCAGCAGTGAGGTGTCACAGGGGGTCCACGAGCAGTACTTC
>TRBJ1-2|NA|14|NA|TRBV9
CASSVQGSFSGYTF
TGTGCCAGCAGCGTACAGGGTAGCTTTAGCGGCTACACCTTC
>TRBJ2-7|TRBD2|16|NA|TRBV5-1
CASSLFKAGPPYEQYF
TGCGCCAGCAGCTTATTTAAAGCGGGACCCCCCTACGAGCAGTACTTC
>TRBJ2-4|TRBD2|14|NA|TRBV7-2
CASSNRTSRNIQYF
TGTGCCAGCAGCAATAGGACTAGCAGGAACATTCAGTACTTC